The sequence of this T cell receptor (beta chain) was determined in a study of regulatory T cells in long-lasting Graves disease. Study background: Graves' patients with a new diagnosis had received antithyroid drugs under 3 months.

Through Arm-PCR of CDR3 regions and iRepertoire HTBI primers, TCR beta libraries were built. Using its own MiXCR run on the multiplex PCR reads, TCRdb lists one record per CDR3 protein. The sample has approximately 490,000 distinct CDR3 sequences; under 20% are singletons. The study's findings and limits: Gene preferences differed: TRBV28, TRBJ1-2, TRBJ2-5 in persistent cases.

Specified time point: newly diagnosed GD, antithyroid drugs for less than 3 months. RNA isolated from PBMCs was used to make the TCR library. Criteria from the American Thyroid Association guidelines were applied to diagnose Graves' disease. The CDR3 length is 15 residues. Germline CDR1 and CDR2: MNHNS and SASEGT. V lost 6 bases and J lost 4; bases outside the gene matches: 7. To note about this clonotype: Its antigen remains unidentified.

The same specimen was also included in a second study, on T cells in Graves' hyperthyroidism and ophthalmopathy. Turning to that study: Ophthalmopathy got predicted by the model a median approximately 6.4 months before its onset.

The chain carries TRBV6-1 and TRBJ2-7, with 12 positions matching TRBD1. This specimen consisted of peripheral blood mononuclear cells (PBMCs), obtained at new diagnosis, from a patient treated with antithyroid drugs. This TCR derives from a man aged 35-49 years with Graves disease. The CDR3 coding sequence is TGTGCCAGCAGGGGACCGGGACAGGGGGCTTACGAGCAGTACTTC. Translation gives CASRGPGQGAYEQYF.